Following are 10 T cell receptor beta chains from one sample sequenced in a study of response to subunit inactivated influenza vaccine. Using its own MiXCR run on the RT-PCR reads, TCRdb lists one record per CDR3 protein. The sample lists 650,000 to 800,000 distinct CDR3 sequences; approximately 15% were seen once. Source: PBMCs from blood, taken approximately 15 days before vaccination. These receptors came from a man in his fifties or sixties who received an inactivated influenza vaccine.

This clonotype was observed a few times. The V gene is TRBV29-1, the J gene TRBJ1-2; D unclear. Trimming cost V 7 bases and J 0 bases, with 9 bases left between them. CDR1 is SQVTM and CDR2 is ANQGSEA in the germline V gene. The CDR3 is 12 amino acids. DNA of the CDR3: TGCAGCGGGACGGTGACTAACTATGGCTACACCTTC. Protein sequence: CSGTVTNYGYTF.

This sequence joins TRBV27 and TRBJ1-2; tentative D call: TRBD1 (6 bases). Trimming removed 7 bases from V and 1 base from J, with 22 bases in between. The CDR3 is 17 residues long. The germline V gene encodes CDR1 MNHEY and CDR2 SMNVEV (reference sequence). In DNA, the CDR3 is TGTGCCAGCACTATCACAGGGCTTATTGGGCGTAACTATGGCTACACCTTC. Its translation is CASTITGLIGRNYGYTF.

The chain employs TRBV7-2 and TRBJ1-6; D is ambiguous. The CDR3 runs 15 residues. Germline assignment: CDR1 SGHTA and CDR2 FQGNSA. The V end lost 4 bases, the J end lost 6 bases, and 13 bases lay between the germline ends. CDR3 nucleotides: TGTGCCAGCAGCTCGCGTGCTGGGTTTAATTCACCCCTCCACTTT. This translates into CASSSRAGFNSPLHF.

This clonotype appeared many times. V usage is TRBV28 and J usage is TRBJ1-1; D gene unclear. Germline V gene data show CDR1 as MDHEN and CDR2 as SYDVKM. The CDR3 sequence is 13 residues long. Trimming stripped 8 bases from V and 0 bases from J, with 10 bases between. CDR3 sequence: CASGTVLNTEAFF. In DNA, the CDR3 is TGTGCCAGCGGTACAGTTTTGAACACTGAAGCTTTCTTT.

This clonotype was observed a few times. V and J are TRBV21-1 and TRBJ2-7; the DNA was not compared with TRBD1, the D call given in the table. TRBV21-1 counts as a pseudogene. This CDR3 is 18 amino acids long. The CDR3 spells CASSKDRGKPLEVYEQYF. CDR3 bases: TGTGCCAGCAGCAAGGACAGGGGGAAACCATTGGAAGTATACGAGCAGTACTTC.

This clonotype showed up just a few times. The chain carries TRBV4-3 and TRBJ2-7; D unresolved. V lost 0 bases and J 2 bases, leaving 11 bases between the germline ends. Germline V gene lookup returns CDR1 LGHNA and CDR2 YSLEER. CDR3 length: 15 amino acids. CDR3 DNA: TGCGCCAGCAGCCAAGAGTTTACAGAGACCTACGAGCAGTACTTC. Translated, it gives CASSQEFTETYEQYF.

This clonotype was detected ten times or more. The chain carries TRBV5-1 and TRBJ1-6, with D uncertain. Germline V CDR1 and CDR2: SGHRS, YFSETQ. The V end was cut by 4 bases, the J end by 7 bases, with 12 bases between. This CDR3 comprises 14 residues. CDR3 protein: CASSEGQRNSPLHF. Written as DNA, the CDR3 is TGCGCCAGCAGCGAAGGGCAGAGAAATTCACCCCTCCACTTT.

The table lists this clonotype with a few counts. The rearrangement links TRBV6-2 or TRBV6-3 to TRBJ2-5; no definite D call. V gave up 2 bases and J gave up 5 bases, with 12 bases separating them. CDR3 length equals 14 residues. Germline CDR1 and CDR2: MNHEY and SVGEGT. CDR3 sequence (DNA): TGTGCCAGCAGTTACCTTAGTGTGTTGGAGACCCAGTACTTC. Its protein product is CASSYLSVLETQYF.

The rearrangement joins TRBV5-6 to TRBJ2-7; D uncertain. Germline loops: CDR1 SGHDT, CDR2 YYEEEE. CDR3 length: 13 amino acids. The V end was cut by 9 bases, the J end by 2 bases, with 15 bases between. The DNA of the CDR3 is TGTGCCATGGGCCCCGGGCTAGCCTACGAGCAGTACTTC. It is translated as CAMGPGLAYEQYF.

This clonotype was recorded at least ten times. The rearrangement joins TRBV7-2 to TRBJ2-6; tentatively, D is TRBD1 (5 bases). The germline V and J ends were trimmed by 0 bases and 3 bases, with 9 bases remaining between them. This CDR3 is 16 amino acids long. Germline V gives CDR1 SGHTA, CDR2 FQGNSA. The CDR3 spells CASSLAGAYGANVLTF. DNA of the CDR3: TGTGCCAGCAGCTTAGCTGGGGCCTATGGGGCCAACGTCCTGACTTTC.